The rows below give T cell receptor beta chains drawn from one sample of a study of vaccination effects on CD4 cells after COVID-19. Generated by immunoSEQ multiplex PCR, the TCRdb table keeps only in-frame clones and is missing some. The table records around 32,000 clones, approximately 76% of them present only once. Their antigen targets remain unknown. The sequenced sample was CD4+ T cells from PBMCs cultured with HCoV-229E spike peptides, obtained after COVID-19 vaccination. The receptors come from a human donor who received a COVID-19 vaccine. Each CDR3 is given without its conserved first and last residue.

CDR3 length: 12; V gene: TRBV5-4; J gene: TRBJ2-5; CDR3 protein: ASSLARGGETQY
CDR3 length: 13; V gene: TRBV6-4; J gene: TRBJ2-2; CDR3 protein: ASSDQGESTGELF
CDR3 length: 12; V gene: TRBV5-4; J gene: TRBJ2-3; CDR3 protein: ASSMTSMRDTQY
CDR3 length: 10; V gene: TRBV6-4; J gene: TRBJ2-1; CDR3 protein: ASSDSISKQF
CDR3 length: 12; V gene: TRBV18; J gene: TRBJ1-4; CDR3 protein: ASSLNGANEKLF
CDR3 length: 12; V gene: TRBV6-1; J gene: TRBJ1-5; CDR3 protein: ASSESGNFQPQH
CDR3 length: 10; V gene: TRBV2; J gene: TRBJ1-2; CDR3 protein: ASSEKGYGYT
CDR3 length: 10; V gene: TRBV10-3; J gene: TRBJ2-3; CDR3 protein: AISRLTDTQY
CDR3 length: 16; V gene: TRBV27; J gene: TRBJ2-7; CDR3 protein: ASSLERDGPCISYEQY
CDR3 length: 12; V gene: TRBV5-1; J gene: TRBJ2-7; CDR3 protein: ASRGGVSSYEQY
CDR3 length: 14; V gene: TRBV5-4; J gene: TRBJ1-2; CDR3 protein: ASSLVHVGPDYGYT
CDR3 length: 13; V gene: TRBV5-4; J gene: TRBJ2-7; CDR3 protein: ASSLQGQAFYEQY
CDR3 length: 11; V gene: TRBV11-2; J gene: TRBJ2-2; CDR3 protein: ASSHTNTGELF
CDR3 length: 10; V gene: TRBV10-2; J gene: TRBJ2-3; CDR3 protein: ASSDRPNTQY